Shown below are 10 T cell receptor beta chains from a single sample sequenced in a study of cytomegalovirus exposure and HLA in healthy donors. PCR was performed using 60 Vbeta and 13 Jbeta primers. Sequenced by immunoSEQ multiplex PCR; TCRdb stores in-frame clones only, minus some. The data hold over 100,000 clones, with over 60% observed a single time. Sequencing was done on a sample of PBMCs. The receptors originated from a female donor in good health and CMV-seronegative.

The CDR3 reads CASSSRDRGDTQYF. In DNA, the CDR3 is TGTGCCAGCTCAAGCCGGGACAGGGGAGATACGCAGTATTTT. This chain links TRBV18 with TRBJ2-3, with 10 bases matching TRBD1. Germline trimming cut 5 bases from V and 5 bases from J; bases unmatched to any gene: 4. Germline CDR1 KGHSH, CDR2 LQKENI. The CDR3 has 14 amino acids.

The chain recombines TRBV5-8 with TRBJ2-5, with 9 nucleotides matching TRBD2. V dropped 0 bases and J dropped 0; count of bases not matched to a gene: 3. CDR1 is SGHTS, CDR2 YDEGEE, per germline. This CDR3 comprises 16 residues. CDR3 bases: TGTGCCAGCAGCTTGGGTCTAGCGGGGCACCAAGAGACCCAGTACTTC. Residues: CASSLGLAGHQETQYF.

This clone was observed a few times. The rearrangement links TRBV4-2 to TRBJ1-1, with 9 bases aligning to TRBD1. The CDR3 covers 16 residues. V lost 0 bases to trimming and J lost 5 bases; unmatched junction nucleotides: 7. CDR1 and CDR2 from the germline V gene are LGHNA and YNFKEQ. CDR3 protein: CASSQDPGQGYTEAFF. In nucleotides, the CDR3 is TGTGCCAGCAGCCAAGATCCGGGACAGGGTTATACTGAAGCTTTCTTT.

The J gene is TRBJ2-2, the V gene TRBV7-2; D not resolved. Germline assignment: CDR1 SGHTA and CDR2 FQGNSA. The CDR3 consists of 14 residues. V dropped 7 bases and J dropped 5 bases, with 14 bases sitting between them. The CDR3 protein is CASTRLERTGELFF. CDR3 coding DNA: TGTGCCAGCACTAGACTCGAGAGGACCGGGGAGCTGTTTTTT. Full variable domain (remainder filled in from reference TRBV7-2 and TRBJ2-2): GAGVSQSPSNKVTEKGKDVELRCDPISGHTALYWYRQSLGQGLEFLIYFQGNSAPDKSGLPSDRFSAERTGGSVSTLTIQRTQQEDSAVYLCASTRLERTGELFFGEGSRLTVL.

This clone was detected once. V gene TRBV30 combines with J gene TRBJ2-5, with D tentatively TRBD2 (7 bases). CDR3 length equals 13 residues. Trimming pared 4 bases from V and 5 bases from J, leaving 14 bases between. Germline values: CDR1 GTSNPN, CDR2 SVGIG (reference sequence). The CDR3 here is CAWNRGAEETQYF. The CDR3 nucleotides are TGTGCCTGGAATCGGGGGGCGGAGGAGACCCAGTACTTC. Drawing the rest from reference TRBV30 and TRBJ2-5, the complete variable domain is SQTIHQWPATLVQPVGSPLSLECTVEGTSNPNLYWYRQAAGRGLQLLFYSVGIGQISSEVPQNLSASRPQDRQFILSSKKLLLSDSGFYLCAWNRGAEETQYFGPGTRLLVL.

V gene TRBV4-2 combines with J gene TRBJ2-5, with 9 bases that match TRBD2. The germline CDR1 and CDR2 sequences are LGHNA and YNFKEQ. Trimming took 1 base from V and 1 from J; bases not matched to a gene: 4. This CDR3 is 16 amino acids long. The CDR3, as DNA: TGTGCCAGCAGCCAAGGGCAGCGGGGGGTCCAAGAGACCCAGTACTTC. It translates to CASSQGQRGVQETQYF.

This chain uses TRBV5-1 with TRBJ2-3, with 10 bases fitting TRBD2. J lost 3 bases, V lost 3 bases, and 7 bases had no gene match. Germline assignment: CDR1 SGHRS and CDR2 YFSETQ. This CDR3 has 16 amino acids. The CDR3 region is CASSSALLAGTDTQYF. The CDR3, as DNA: TGCGCCAGCAGCTCCGCGCTACTAGCGGGGACAGATACGCAGTATTTT. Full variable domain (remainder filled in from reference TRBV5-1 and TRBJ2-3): KAGVTQTPRYLIKTRGQQVTLSCSPISGHRSVSWYQQTPGQGLQFLFEYFSETQRNKGNFPGRFSGRQFSNSRSEMNVSTLELGDSALYLCASSSALLAGTDTQYFGPGTRLTVL.

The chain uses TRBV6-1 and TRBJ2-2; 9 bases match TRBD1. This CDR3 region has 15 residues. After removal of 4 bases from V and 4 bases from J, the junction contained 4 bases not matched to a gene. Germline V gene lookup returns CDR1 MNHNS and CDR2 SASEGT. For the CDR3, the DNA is TGTGCCAGCAGTGCATACAGGGGGCCCACCGGGGAGCTGTTTTTT. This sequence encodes CASSAYRGPTGELFF.

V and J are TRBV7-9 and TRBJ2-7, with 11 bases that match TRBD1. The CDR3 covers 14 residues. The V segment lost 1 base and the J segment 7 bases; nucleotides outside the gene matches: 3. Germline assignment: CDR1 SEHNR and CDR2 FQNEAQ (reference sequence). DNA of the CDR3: TGTGCCAGCAGCTTAGTGGGGACAGGGGGGGAGCAGTACTTC. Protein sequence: CASSLVGTGGEQYF.

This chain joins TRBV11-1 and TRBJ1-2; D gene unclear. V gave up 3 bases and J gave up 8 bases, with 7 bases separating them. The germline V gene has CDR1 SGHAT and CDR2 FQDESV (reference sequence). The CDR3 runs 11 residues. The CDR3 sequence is CASSFRGGYTF. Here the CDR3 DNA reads TGTGCCAGCAGCTTTAGAGGCGGCTACACCTTC.